This TCR beta chain was documented in a study of shared clonotypes between healthy human individuals. Study-wide background: There were three CD4 naive, three CD4 memory, two CD8 naive and one CD8 memory plates per donor. General study results and limits: Clonotype sharing among donors was expected to depend on sequencing depth. Unshared clonotypes carried lower generation probabilities than those common to all four donors.

With respect to this clone: As yet, its antigen is unknown.

Once extracted for a subset, genomic DNA was divided evenly among several immunoSEQ plates. Libraries were prepared by immunoSEQ multiplex PCR; TCRdb keeps only in-frame clonotypes and omits some of them. The table includes about 2.3 million clones, 93% detected once. The germline V and J ends were trimmed by 5 bases and 1 base, with 15 bases remaining between them. The CDR3 totals 16 residues. Germline loops: CDR1 SGHAT, CDR2 FQNNGV. What was sequenced was naive CD4+ T cells from PBMCs. Subset noted: CD45RA+ positively selected. The TCR originated in a man between 18 and 29 years old in good health. Some clones in this sample may be carry-over from other donors' samples. The chain employs TRBV11-2 and TRBJ2-1; D might be TRBD1 (7 bases). CDR3 sequence reads: CASSKSAGGSYNEQFF. The CDR3 DNA is TGTGCCAGCAGCAAGTCAGCAGGGGGGTCCTACAATGAGCAGTTCTTC.